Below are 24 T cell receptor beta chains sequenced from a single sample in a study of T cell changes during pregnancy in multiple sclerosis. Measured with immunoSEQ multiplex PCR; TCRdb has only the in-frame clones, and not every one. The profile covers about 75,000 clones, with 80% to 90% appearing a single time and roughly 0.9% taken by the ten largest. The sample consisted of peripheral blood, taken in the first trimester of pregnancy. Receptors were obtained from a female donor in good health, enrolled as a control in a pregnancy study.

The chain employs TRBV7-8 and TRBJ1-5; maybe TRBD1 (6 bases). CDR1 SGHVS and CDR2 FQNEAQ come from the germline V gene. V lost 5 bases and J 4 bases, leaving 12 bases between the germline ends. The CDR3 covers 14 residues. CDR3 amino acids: CASSPRQVNQPQHF. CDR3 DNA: TGTGCCAGCAGCCCACGACAGGTGAATCAGCCCCAGCATTTT.

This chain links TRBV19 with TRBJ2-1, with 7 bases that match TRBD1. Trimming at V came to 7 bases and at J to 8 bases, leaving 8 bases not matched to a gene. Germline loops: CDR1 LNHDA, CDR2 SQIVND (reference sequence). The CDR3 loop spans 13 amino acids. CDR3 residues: CASTTTGAHEQFF. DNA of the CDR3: TGTGCCAGTACCACAACAGGGGCCCATGAGCAGTTCTTC.

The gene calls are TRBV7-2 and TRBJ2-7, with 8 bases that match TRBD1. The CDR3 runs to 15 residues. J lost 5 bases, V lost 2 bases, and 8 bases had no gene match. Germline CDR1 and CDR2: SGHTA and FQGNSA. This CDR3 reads CASSLLGTGEHEQYF. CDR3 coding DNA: TGTGCCAGCAGCTTACTCGGGACAGGAGAGCACGAGCAGTACTTC.

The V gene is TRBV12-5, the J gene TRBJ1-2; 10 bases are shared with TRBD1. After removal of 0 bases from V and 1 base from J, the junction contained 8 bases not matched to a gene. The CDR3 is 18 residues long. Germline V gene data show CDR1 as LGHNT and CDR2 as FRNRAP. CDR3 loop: CASGLVYRRTGGNYGYTF. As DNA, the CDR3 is TGTGCTAGTGGTTTGGTCTACCGTCGGACAGGGGGTAACTATGGCTACACCTTC.

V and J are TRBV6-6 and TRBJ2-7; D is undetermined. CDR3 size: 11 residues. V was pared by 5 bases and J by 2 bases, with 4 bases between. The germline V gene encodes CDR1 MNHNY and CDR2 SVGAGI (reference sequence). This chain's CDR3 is CASSTAYEQYF. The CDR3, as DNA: TGTGCCAGCAGTACAGCCTACGAGCAGTACTTC.

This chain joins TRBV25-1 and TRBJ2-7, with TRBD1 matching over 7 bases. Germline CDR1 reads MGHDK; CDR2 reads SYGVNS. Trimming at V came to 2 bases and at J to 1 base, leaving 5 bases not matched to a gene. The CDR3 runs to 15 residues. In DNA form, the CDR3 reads TGTGCCAGCAGTGAAACAGGGGCTGGGTCCTACGAGCAGTACTTC. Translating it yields CASSETGAGSYEQYF.

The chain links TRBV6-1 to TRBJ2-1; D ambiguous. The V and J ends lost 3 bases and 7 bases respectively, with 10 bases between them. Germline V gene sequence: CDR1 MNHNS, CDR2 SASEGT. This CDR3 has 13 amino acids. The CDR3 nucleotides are TGTGCCAGCAGTGAGCCGCGGTGGAATGAGCAGTTCTTC. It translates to CASSEPRWNEQFF.

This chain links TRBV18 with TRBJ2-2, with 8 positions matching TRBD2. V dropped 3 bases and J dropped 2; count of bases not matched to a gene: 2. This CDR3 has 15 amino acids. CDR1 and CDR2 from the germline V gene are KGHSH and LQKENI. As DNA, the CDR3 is TGTGCCAGCTCACCTAGCGGGACCAACACCGGGGAGCTGTTTTTT. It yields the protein CASSPSGTNTGELFF. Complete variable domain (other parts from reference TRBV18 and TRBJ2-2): NAGVMQNPRHLVRRRGQEARLRCSPMKGHSHVYWYRQLPEEGLKFMVYLQKENIIDESGMPKERFSAEFPKEGPSILRIQQVVRGDSAAYFCASSPSGTNTGELFFGEGSRLTVL.

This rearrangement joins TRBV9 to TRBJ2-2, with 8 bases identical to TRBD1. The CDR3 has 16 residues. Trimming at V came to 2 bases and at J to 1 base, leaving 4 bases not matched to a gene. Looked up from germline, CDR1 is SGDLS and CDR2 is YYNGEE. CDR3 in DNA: TGTGCCAGCAGCGTCCGGGGGACAGGGAACACCGGGGAGCTGTTTTTT. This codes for CASSVRGTGNTGELFF.

CDR3 loop: CSVGTSGVGSYNEQFF. CDR3 DNA sequence: TGCAGCGTTGGGACTAGCGGGGTGGGCTCCTACAATGAGCAGTTCTTC. This rearrangement joins TRBV29-1 to TRBJ2-1, with 12 bases identical to TRBD2. Germline CDR1 and CDR2: SQVTM and ANQGSEA. Trimming removed 4 bases from V and 0 bases from J; junction bases left unmatched: 4. The CDR3 is 16 residues long.

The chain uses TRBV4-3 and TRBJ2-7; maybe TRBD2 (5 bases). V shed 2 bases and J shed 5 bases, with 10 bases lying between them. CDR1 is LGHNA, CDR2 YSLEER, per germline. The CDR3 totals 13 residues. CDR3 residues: CASSQTGIDEQYF. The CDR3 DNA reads TGCGCCAGCAGCCAAACCGGGATCGACGAGCAGTACTTC.

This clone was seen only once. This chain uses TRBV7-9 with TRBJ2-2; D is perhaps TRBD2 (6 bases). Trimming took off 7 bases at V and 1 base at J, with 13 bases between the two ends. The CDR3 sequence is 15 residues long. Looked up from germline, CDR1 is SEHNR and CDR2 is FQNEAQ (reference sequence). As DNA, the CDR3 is TGTGCCAGCACCCGGGGGACCCGGAACACCGGGGAGCTGTTTTTT. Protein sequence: CASTRGTRNTGELFF.

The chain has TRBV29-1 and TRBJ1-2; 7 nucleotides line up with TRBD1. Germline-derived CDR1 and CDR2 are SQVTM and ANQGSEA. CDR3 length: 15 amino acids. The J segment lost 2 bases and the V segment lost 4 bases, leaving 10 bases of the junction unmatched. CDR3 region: CSVGGQSPGNYGYTF. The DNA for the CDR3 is TGCAGCGTTGGGGGACAGAGCCCCGGGAACTATGGCTACACCTTC.

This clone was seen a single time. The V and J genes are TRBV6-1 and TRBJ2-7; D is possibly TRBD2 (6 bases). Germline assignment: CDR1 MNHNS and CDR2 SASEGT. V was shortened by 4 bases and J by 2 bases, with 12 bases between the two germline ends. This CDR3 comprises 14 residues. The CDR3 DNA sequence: TGTGCCAGCAGTGTGGAGGGGTCGGCCTACGAGCAGTACTTC. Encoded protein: CASSVEGSAYEQYF.

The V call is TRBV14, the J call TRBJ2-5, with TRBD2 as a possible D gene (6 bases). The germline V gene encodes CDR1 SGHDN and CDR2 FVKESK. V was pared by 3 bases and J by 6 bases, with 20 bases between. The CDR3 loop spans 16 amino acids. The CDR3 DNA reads TGTGCCAGCAGCCACTTTGGGACTTCTGAACGGAAGACCCAGTACTTC. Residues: CASSHFGTSERKTQYF.

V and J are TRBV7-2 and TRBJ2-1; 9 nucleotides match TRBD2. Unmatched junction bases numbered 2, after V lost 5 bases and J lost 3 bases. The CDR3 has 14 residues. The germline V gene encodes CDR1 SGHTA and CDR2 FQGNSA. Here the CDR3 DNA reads TGTGCCAGCAGCCTGACTAGCGGCTACAATGAGCAGTTCTTC. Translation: CASSLTSGYNEQFF.

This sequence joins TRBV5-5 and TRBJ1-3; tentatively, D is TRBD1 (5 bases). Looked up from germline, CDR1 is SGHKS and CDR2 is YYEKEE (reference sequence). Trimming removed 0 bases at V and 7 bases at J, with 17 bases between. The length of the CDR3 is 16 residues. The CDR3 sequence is CASSLGRGLPGNTIYF. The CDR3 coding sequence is TGTGCCAGCAGCTTGGGGCGGGGACTCCCAGGGAACACCATATATTTT.

CDR3: CASRSPSGGSFDEQFF. Written as DNA, the CDR3 is TGTGCCAGCAGATCGCCTAGCGGGGGGAGTTTTGATGAGCAGTTCTTC. The genes are TRBV7-2 and TRBJ2-1; TRBD2 agrees at 11 bases. CDR1 and CDR2 from the germline V gene are SGHTA and FQGNSA. The CDR3 spans 16 residues. With 6 bases clipped from V and 8 bases from J, the junction kept 12 bases outside the gene matches. Full variable domain (remainder filled in from reference TRBV7-2 and TRBJ2-1): GAGVSQSPSNKVTEKGKDVELRCDPISGHTALYWYRQSLGQGLEFLIYFQGNSAPDKSGLPSDRFSAERTGGSVSTLTIQRTQQEDSAVYLCASRSPSGGSFDEQFFGPGTRLTVL.

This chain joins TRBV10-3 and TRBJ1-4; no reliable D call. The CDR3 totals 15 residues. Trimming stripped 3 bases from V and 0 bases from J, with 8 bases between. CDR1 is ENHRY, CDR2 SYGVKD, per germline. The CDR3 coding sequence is TGTGCCATCAGTGATCCCCGGGCAACTAATGAAAAACTGTTTTTT. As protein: CAISDPRATNEKLFF.

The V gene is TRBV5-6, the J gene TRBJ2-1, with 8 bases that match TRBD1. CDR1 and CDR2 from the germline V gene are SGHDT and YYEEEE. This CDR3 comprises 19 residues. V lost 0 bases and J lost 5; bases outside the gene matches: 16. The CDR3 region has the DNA TGTGCCAGCAGCTTGGTCAACGTCCAAAATCAGGGGGCCCACAATGAGCAGTTCTTC. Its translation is CASSLVNVQNQGAHNEQFF.

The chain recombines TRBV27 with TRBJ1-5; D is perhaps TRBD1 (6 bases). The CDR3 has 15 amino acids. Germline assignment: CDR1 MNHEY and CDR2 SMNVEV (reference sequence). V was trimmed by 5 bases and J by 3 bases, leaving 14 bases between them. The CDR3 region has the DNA TGTGCCAGCAGTCCCATGGACAGTTTCAATCAGCCCCAGCATTTT. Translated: CASSPMDSFNQPQHF.

CDR3 sequence: CATETGINTEAFF. DNA of the CDR3: TGTGCCACCGAAACAGGGATCAACACTGAAGCTTTCTTT. This rearrangement joins TRBV6-4 to TRBJ1-1, with TRBD1 as a possible D gene (6 bases). V dropped 10 bases and J dropped 2 bases, with 14 bases sitting between them. In germline, CDR1 is MRHNA, CDR2 SNTAGT. This CDR3 spans 13 amino acids.

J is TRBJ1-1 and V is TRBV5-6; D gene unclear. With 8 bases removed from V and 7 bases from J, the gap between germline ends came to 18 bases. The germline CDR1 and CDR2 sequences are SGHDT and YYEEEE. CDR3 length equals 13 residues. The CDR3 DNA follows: TGTGCCAGTCAGCTTATAACAGCAGTTGAAGCTTTCTTT. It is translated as CASQLITAVEAFF.

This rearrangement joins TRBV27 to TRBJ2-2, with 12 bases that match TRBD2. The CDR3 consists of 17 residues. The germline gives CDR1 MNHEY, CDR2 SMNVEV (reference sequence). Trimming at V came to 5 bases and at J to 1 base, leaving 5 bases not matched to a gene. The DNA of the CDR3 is TGTGCCAGCAGTACACAGACTAGCGGGAGGAACACCGGGGAGCTGTTTTTT. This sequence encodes CASSTQTSGRNTGELFF.